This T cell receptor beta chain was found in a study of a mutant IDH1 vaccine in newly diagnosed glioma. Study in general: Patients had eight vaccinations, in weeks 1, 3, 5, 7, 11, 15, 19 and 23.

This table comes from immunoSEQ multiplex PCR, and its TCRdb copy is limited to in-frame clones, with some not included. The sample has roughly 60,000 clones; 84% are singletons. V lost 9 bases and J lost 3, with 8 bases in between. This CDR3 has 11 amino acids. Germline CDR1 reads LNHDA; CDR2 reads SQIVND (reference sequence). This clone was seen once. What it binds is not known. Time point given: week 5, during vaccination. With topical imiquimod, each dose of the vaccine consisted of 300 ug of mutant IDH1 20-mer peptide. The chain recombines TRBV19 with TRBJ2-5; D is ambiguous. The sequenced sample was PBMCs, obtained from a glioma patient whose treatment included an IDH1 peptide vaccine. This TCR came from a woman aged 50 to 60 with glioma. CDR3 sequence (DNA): TGTGCCAGCCGCCTGAAAGAGACCCAGTACTTC. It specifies CASRLKETQYF.